Listed here are 18 T cell receptor beta chains from one sample, sequenced in a study of T cell repertoires in cytomegalovirus infection. Their antigens are not known. From the reads, TCRdb called clonotypes with MiXCR, one entry per CDR3 protein. The sample carries hundreds of thousands of distinct CDR3 sequences, 30% to 35% recorded once. Sequenced here: cultured PBMCs, sampled from culture after CMV antigen stimulation. These TCRs come from a human donor in good health (CMV status not recorded). Some clones in this sample may be carry-over from other donors' samples.

V and J are TRBV6-2 or TRBV6-3 and TRBJ1-3; TRBD1 matches at 7 bases. With V trimmed by 5 bases and J by 0 bases, 7 bases remained unmatched. CDR1 and CDR2 from the germline V gene are MNHEY and SVGEGT. The CDR3 length is 16 residues. CDR3 bases: TGTGCCAGCAGTAAGCCGGGACAGTCCTCTGGAAACACCATATATTTT. Translated, it gives CASSKPGQSSGNTIYF.

The chain has TRBV19 and TRBJ2-1; 8 nucleotides line up with TRBD1. V trimming: 10 bases; J trimming: 9 bases; junction bases outside the gene matches: 8. The CDR3 contains 12 residues. Germline V lookup: CDR1 LNHDA, CDR2 SQIVND (reference sequence). The CDR3 spells CATSQGAGEQFF. Here the CDR3 DNA reads TGTGCCACCAGCCAGGGGGCGGGTGAGCAGTTCTTC.

The chain combines TRBV7-2 with TRBJ2-5, with 8 bases identical to TRBD2. This CDR3 region has 14 residues. CDR1 and CDR2 (germline): SGHTA, FQGNSA. V lost 5 bases and J lost 4; bases outside the gene matches: 6. CDR3: CASSRSAGGETQYF. CDR3 bases: TGTGCCAGCAGCCGTTCGGCGGGGGGAGAGACCCAGTACTTC.

This sequence joins TRBV7-2 and TRBJ2-5; D call uncertain. Trimming pared 8 bases from V and 5 bases from J, leaving 9 bases between. Germline V gene sequence: CDR1 SGHTA, CDR2 FQGNSA. CDR3 length: 11 amino acids. The CDR3 bases are TGTGCCAGCGGGTTGCGTGAGACCCAGTACTTC. Translation gives CASGLRETQYF.

This clonotype has only a few counts. V is TRBV14 and J is TRBJ2-3; 9 bases map to TRBD1. This CDR3 spans 16 amino acids. Losses at the gene ends were 2 bases for V and 7 bases for J; bases not matched to a gene: 10. Germline V lookup: CDR1 SGHDN, CDR2 FVKESK. The CDR3 DNA sequence: TGTGCCAGCAGCCAATTCAATGACAGGGGGGTGCATACGCAGTATTTT. Residues: CASSQFNDRGVHTQYF.

This clonotype has only a few counts. CDR3 DNA sequence: TGTGCCATCAGTGGGAGCGGACAGAACACTGAAGCTTTCTTT. Its protein product is CAISGSGQNTEAFF. The rearrangement uses TRBV10-3 and TRBJ1-1, with D possibly TRBD1 on 5 matching bases. This CDR3 region has 14 residues. V was pared by 4 bases and J by 1 base, with 10 bases between. Germline CDR1 is ENHRY and CDR2 is SYGVKD.

In this sample, this clonotype turned up many times. The J gene is TRBJ2-1, the V gene TRBV7-2; 14 nucleotides agree with TRBD2. The ends lost 5 bases at V and 10 bases at J; junction bases unmatched: 7. Germline V gene sequence: CDR1 SGHTA, CDR2 FQGNSA. The CDR3 runs 15 residues. The CDR3 bases are TGTGCCAGCAGCCCGACTAGCGGGGGGGCAAGAGAGCAGTTCTTC. Protein sequence: CASSPTSGGAREQFF.

The chain uses TRBV20-1 and TRBJ1-6; 9 nucleotides agree with TRBD1. The length of the CDR3 is 19 residues. Germline CDR1 reads DFQATT; CDR2 reads SNEGSKA (reference sequence). V dropped 3 bases and J dropped 4; count of bases not matched to a gene: 16. The CDR3 nucleotides read TGCAGTGCTAGTCGCTCCGGGACAGGGTCGGTGGCGTATAATTCACCCCTCCACTTT. As protein: CSASRSGTGSVAYNSPLHF.

This clonotype was counted only a few times. The chain combines TRBV5-5 with TRBJ1-1; a possible D gene is TRBD1 (6 bases). Per the germline V gene, CDR1 is SGHKS and CDR2 is YYEKEE (reference sequence). The CDR3 covers 13 residues. Trimming left V 2 bases short and J 4 bases short, with 9 bases between. The DNA for the CDR3 is TGTGCCAGCAGCTTTGGGACATCCACTGAAGCTTTCTTT. This codes for CASSFGTSTEAFF.

The V gene is TRBV7-8, the J gene TRBJ2-7, with no clear D. The CDR3 is 13 amino acids. V shed 0 bases and J shed 3 bases, with 6 bases lying between them. Per the germline V gene, CDR1 is SGHVS and CDR2 is FQNEAQ. CDR3 amino acids: CASSLAFRYEQYF. CDR3 sequence (DNA): TGTGCCAGCAGCTTAGCATTCCGCTACGAGCAGTACTTC. The full variable domain, completed using reference TRBV7-8 and TRBJ2-7, is GAGVSQSPRYKVAKRGQDVALRCDPISGHVSLFWYQQALGQGPEFLTYFQNEAQLDKSGLPSDRFFAERPEGSVSTLKIQRTQQEDSAVYLCASSLAFRYEQYFGPGTRLTVT.

This clonotype occurred many times. The chain recombines TRBV7-2 with TRBJ1-6, with no clear D. The CDR3 spans 15 residues. Germline values: CDR1 SGHTA, CDR2 FQGNSA. Trimming removed 4 bases at V and 9 bases at J, with 16 bases between. The CDR3 DNA sequence: TGTGCCAGCAGCTCTCCGCCGGAAGGAGTTTCACCCCTCCACTTT. Translating gives CASSSPPEGVSPLHF. The whole variable domain, remainder taken from reference TRBV7-2 and TRBJ1-6, is GAGVSQSPSNKVTEKGKDVELRCDPISGHTALYWYRQSLGQGLEFLIYFQGNSAPDKSGLPSDRFSAERTGGSVSTLTIQRTQQEDSAVYLCASSSPPEGVSPLHFGNGTRLTVT.

The sample holds many counts of this clonotype. The V call is TRBV7-8, the J call TRBJ1-6; D is undetermined. Germline V lookup: CDR1 SGHVS, CDR2 FQNEAQ. The CDR3 consists of 13 residues. Trimming stripped 2 bases from V and 8 bases from J, with 7 bases between. The chain's CDR3 is CASSLSYDSPLHF. The CDR3 DNA sequence: TGTGCCAGCAGCTTAAGTTATGATTCACCCCTCCACTTT.

The chain carries TRBV5-4 and TRBJ2-3; 8 bases are a match to TRBD2. Germline V CDR1 and CDR2: SGHNT, YYREEE (reference sequence). CDR3 length: 15 residues. V gave up 2 bases and J gave up 8 bases; unmatched junction bases: 10. CDR3: CASSFSGSSRATQYF. CDR3 nucleotides: TGTGCCAGCAGCTTCAGCGGGAGTAGTAGGGCTACGCAGTATTTT.

The chain joins TRBV5-5 to TRBJ2-7, with 9 positions matching TRBD2. This CDR3 comprises 15 residues. Germline CDR1 SGHKS, CDR2 YYEKEE (reference sequence). The V segment lost 0 bases and the J segment 2 bases; nucleotides outside the gene matches: 3. Written as DNA, the CDR3 is TGTGCCAGCAGCTTGGGCAGACTAGCGGCCTACGAGCAGTACTTC. It yields the protein CASSLGRLAAYEQYF.

The chain recombines TRBV7-9 with TRBJ1-1; 8 bases agree with TRBD1. Germline-derived CDR1 and CDR2 are SEHNR and FQNEAQ (reference sequence). Trimming cost V 5 bases and J 4 bases; bases outside gene matches: 6. The CDR3 has 14 residues. The CDR3 spells CASSLWTGLTEAFF. The CDR3 DNA follows: TGTGCCAGCAGCCTTTGGACAGGGCTCACTGAAGCTTTCTTT.

This chain joins TRBV14 and TRBJ1-5, with 8 bases aligning to TRBD1. This CDR3 is built from 17 residues. Per germline, CDR1 SGHDN and CDR2 FVKESK. The ends lost 7 bases at V and 2 bases at J; junction bases unmatched: 13. The CDR3 spells CASIWLSDREGNQPQHF. CDR3 bases: TGTGCCAGCATCTGGTTGTCGGACAGGGAAGGCAATCAGCCCCAGCATTTT. Full variable domain (outside the CDR3, taken from reference TRBV14 and TRBJ1-5): EAGVTQFPSHSVIEKGQTVTLRCDPISGHDNLYWYRRVMGKEIKFLLHFVKESKQDESGMPNNRFLAERTGGTYSTLKVQPAELEDSGVYFCASIWLSDREGNQPQHFGDGTRLSIL.

This clonotype was found a few times. The J gene is TRBJ2-7, the V gene TRBV11-2; TRBD2 matches at 11 bases. The CDR3 contains 18 residues. Germline V gene lookup returns CDR1 SGHAT and CDR2 FQNNGV. J was trimmed by 1 base and V by 6 bases; bases with no gene match: 14. CDR3 DNA: TGTGCCAGCAGGAAACTAGCGGGAGCCTCTTCTGGGTCCTACGAGCAGTACTTC. This translates into CASRKLAGASSGSYEQYF.

The V and J genes are TRBV25-1 and TRBJ1-4; tentatively, D is TRBD1 (6 bases). Germline loops: CDR1 MGHDK, CDR2 SYGVNS. This CDR3 has 15 amino acids. Trimming took 5 bases from V and 1 from J, leaving 11 bases between them. CDR3 DNA: TGTGCCAGCAGTCACAGGGTAGGAACTAATGAAAAACTGTTTTTT. Translating it yields CASSHRVGTNEKLFF.